What follows are 3 T cell receptor beta chains derived from one specimen sequenced in a study of T cells in Graves' hyperthyroidism and ophthalmopathy. RNA transcripts served as the template for amplifying TCR beta CDR3 regions. An initial round of RT-PCR targeting the TCR CDR3 relied on the HTBI primer set. TCRdb used MiXCR to reprocess the multiplex PCR reads, holding one entry per CDR3 protein. The data hold hundreds of thousands of distinct CDR3 sequences, with about 14% observed a single time. The sequencing input was blood. Receptors originate from a woman in her 50s with Graves' ophthalmopathy.

The sample holds a few counts of this clonotype. This sequence joins TRBV5-6 and TRBJ2-5; 7 bases map to TRBD2. The V gene's germline CDR1 is SGHDT and CDR2 YYEEEE. The CDR3 totals 14 residues. J was trimmed by 9 bases and V by 0 bases; bases with no gene match: 8. The CDR3 DNA sequence: TGTGCCAGCAGCTTGGAGCGGTCCAGCGGGGCCCAGTACTTC. Protein: CASSLERSSGAQYF.

This clonotype has ten or more counts. The J gene is TRBJ1-1, the V gene TRBV27; 7 bases match TRBD1. The J segment lost 7 bases and the V segment lost 1 base, leaving 3 bases of the junction unmatched. Germline V gives CDR1 MNHEY, CDR2 SMNVEV (reference sequence). The CDR3 length is 13 residues. CDR3 DNA sequence: TGTGCCAGCAGTTTATTCCGGGACAGTGAAGCTTTCTTT. Translation: CASSLFRDSEAFF.

The CDR3 here is CASSSPGQGKYEQYF. The CDR3 nucleotides are TGTGCCAGCAGCTCTCCGGGACAGGGAAAGTACGAGCAGTACTTC. The rearrangement links TRBV7-9 to TRBJ2-7; 9 bases match TRBD1. The CDR3 spans 15 residues. In germline, CDR1 is SEHNR, CDR2 FQNEAQ (reference sequence). J lost 4 bases, V lost 4 bases, and 8 bases had no gene match.